Listed here are 8 T cell receptor beta chains from one sample, sequenced in a study of T cells in Graves' hyperthyroidism and ophthalmopathy. It was RNA transcripts that yielded the amplified TCR beta CDR3 regions. The HTBI primer set drove a first-round RT-PCR of the TCR CDR3. MiXCR was run by TCRdb on the multiplex PCR reads, yielding one entry per CDR3 protein. The sample includes fewer than 350,000 distinct CDR3 sequences, over 15% of them seen just once. The sequencing input was blood. The receptors stem from a woman between 50 and 59 years old with Graves' hyperthyroidism.

This clonotype was counted only a few times. The genes are TRBV19 and TRBJ2-2, with 11 bases that match TRBD2. Germline assignment: CDR1 LNHDA and CDR2 SQIVND (reference sequence). The V gene end was trimmed by 4 bases and the J gene end by 5 bases; junction bases not matched to a gene: 9. This CDR3 is built from 17 residues. The CDR3 DNA is TGTGCCAGTAGTACACTAGCGGGGGTCGCCCGGACCGGGGAGCTGTTTTTT. Translating it yields CASSTLAGVARTGELFF.

The chain links TRBV20-1 to TRBJ2-1; D is possibly TRBD2 (7 bases). The length of the CDR3 is 13 residues. V was pared by 8 bases and J by 7 bases, with 18 bases between. Germline-derived CDR1 and CDR2 are DFQATT and SNEGSKA (reference sequence). The CDR3 is CSLRGGGGNEQFF. For the CDR3, the DNA is TGCAGTCTGAGGGGGGGGGGTGGGAATGAGCAGTTCTTC.

This clonotype was observed at least ten times. This chain joins TRBV7-2 and TRBJ2-1, with D perhaps TRBD2 (6 bases). The germline V gene encodes CDR1 SGHTA and CDR2 FQGNSA. V was clipped by 5 bases and J by 10 bases, with 12 bases between them. This CDR3 spans 12 amino acids. CDR3 DNA: TGTGCCAGCAGCCGCCGCGGGGCCGAGCAGTTCTTC. Translation gives CASSRRGAEQFF.

This clonotype occurred many times. This chain joins TRBV7-3 and TRBJ2-3; no clear D gene. V was clipped by 5 bases and J by 2 bases, with 14 bases between them. There are 15 residues in the CDR3. Germline V gene sequence: CDR1 SGHTA, CDR2 FQGTGA. The CDR3 sequence is CASSPGYGYTDTQYF. As DNA, the CDR3 is TGTGCCAGCAGCCCCGGCTACGGGTACACAGATACGCAGTATTTT. Variable domain in full (rest from reference TRBV7-3 and TRBJ2-3): GAGVSQTPSNKVTEKGKYVELRCDPISGHTALYWYRQSLGQGPEFLIYFQGTGAADDSGLPNDRFFAVRPEGSVSTLKIQRTERGDSAVYLCASSPGYGYTDTQYFGPGTRLTVL.

This clonotype showed up just a few times. The chain links TRBV28 to TRBJ1-1, with D possibly matching TRBD1 (6 bases). Per germline, CDR1 MDHEN and CDR2 SYDVKM. Trimming shortened V by 8 bases and J by 5 bases, and 15 bases separated the two germline ends. The CDR3 consists of 13 residues. The CDR3 is CASGGGAGTEAFF. Written as DNA, the CDR3 is TGTGCCAGCGGTGGGGGCGCGGGGACTGAAGCTTTCTTT. Full variable domain (remainder filled in from reference TRBV28 and TRBJ1-1): DVKVTQSSRYLVKRTGEKVFLECVQDMDHENMFWYRQDPGLGLRLIYFSYDVKMKEKGDIPEGYSVSREKKERFSLILESASTNQTSMYLCASGGGAGTEAFFGQGTRLTVV.

This clonotype was observed a handful of times. Germline is not matched at one junction end, which may reflect a read error. The rearrangement links TRBV20-1 to TRBJ2-3, with 12 bases matching TRBD2. The CDR3 consists of 16 residues. Germline CDR1 is DFQATT and CDR2 is SNEGSKA (reference sequence). The CDR3, as DNA: TGCGGTGCTAGACTTGGTCTAGCGGGAGGGACAGATACGCAGTATTTT. Protein sequence: CGARLGLAGGTDTQYF.

Ten or more counts support this clonotype. The J gene is TRBJ1-1, the V gene TRBV6-5, with a possible D match to TRBD1 (6 bases). The germline V and J ends were trimmed by 2 bases and 11 bases, with 15 bases remaining between them. This CDR3 is 13 amino acids long. Per the germline V gene, CDR1 is MNHEY and CDR2 is SVGAGI. CDR3 sequence: CASSYAGDDSAFF. CDR3 bases: TGTGCCAGCAGTTACGCAGGGGACGACTCGGCTTTCTTT.

The CDR3, as DNA: TGTGCCAGCAGCGACGGACAGGGGAGGGAGACCCAGTACTTC. Protein: CASSDGQGRETQYF. This chain uses TRBV5-8 with TRBJ2-5, with 9 bases fitting TRBD1. The V and J ends lost 4 bases and 5 bases, in that order; junction bases with no gene match: 6. In germline, CDR1 is SGHTS, CDR2 YDEGEE. This CDR3 is built from 14 residues.